A single sample is the source of the 10 T cell receptor beta chains below, sequenced in a study of T-cell reconstitution after alpha-beta-depleted transplantation in children. Preparation of the TCRbeta library was carried out with unique molecular identifiers. From the PCR reads, TCRdb called clonotypes with MiXCR, one entry per CDR3 protein. The table records 700,000 to 950,000 distinct CDR3 sequences, under 20% of them present only once. The starting material was PBMCs, mostly from graft donor cells, obtained 360 days after TCRalphabeta/CD19-depleted stem cell transplant. The receptors come from a male patient aged 10 to 17 who had a stem cell transplant for acute lymphoblastic leukemia, so the T cells may come from the graft donor.

This clonotype came up a few times. The chain carries TRBV9 and TRBJ1-1; perhaps TRBD1 as D (5 bases). V lost 0 bases to trimming and J lost 7 bases, with 10 bases between them. CDR1 and CDR2 from the germline V gene are SGDLS and YYNGEE. The CDR3 is 13 amino acids. CDR3 nucleotide sequence: TGTGCCAGCAGCGTAGGGGGGGGAGGTGAAGCTTTCTTT. It yields the protein CASSVGGGGEAFF.

The genes are TRBV15 and TRBJ1-1; TRBD1 matches at 8 bases. Germline CDR1 is LNHNV and CDR2 is YYDKDF (reference sequence). V lost 4 bases and J lost 6; bases outside the gene matches: 7. The CDR3 is 14 residues long. CDR3 coding DNA: TGTGCCACCAGCATCTCAGGACAGGGAGCTGAAGCTTTCTTT. This encodes CATSISGQGAEAFF.

The chain is built from TRBV19 and TRBJ2-1, with 7 bases lining up with TRBD1. V lost 2 bases, J lost 9 bases, and 7 bases stayed unmatched. The CDR3 is 14 residues long. In germline, CDR1 is LNHDA, CDR2 SQIVND (reference sequence). The chain's CDR3 is CASSILGQTGEQFF. The CDR3 DNA reads TGTGCCAGTAGTATACTGGGACAGACGGGTGAGCAGTTCTTC.

The chain recombines TRBV9 with TRBJ1-5; D is perhaps TRBD1 (5 bases). The CDR3 sequence is 15 residues long. The germline V gene encodes CDR1 SGDLS and CDR2 YYNGEE. The V gene lost 3 bases and the J gene lost 1 base, with 11 bases spanning the gap. CDR3 region: CASSEQAGSNQPQHF. The CDR3 DNA sequence: TGTGCCAGCAGCGAACAGGCTGGGAGCAATCAGCCCCAGCATTTT.

This clonotype occurred a few times. The V gene is TRBV4-1, the J gene TRBJ2-7; D gene unclear. This CDR3 has 12 amino acids. V lost 5 bases, J lost 7 bases, and 12 bases lay in between. Germline CDR1 is MGHRA and CDR2 is YSYEKL. The CDR3 coding sequence is TGCGCCAGCAGCTTTGCCCTAGGAGAGCAGTACTTC. Residues: CASSFALGEQYF.

This chain uses TRBV7-2 with TRBJ2-1, with 8 nucleotides matching TRBD2. This CDR3 is built from 15 residues. After removal of 8 bases from V and 4 bases from J, the junction contained 10 bases not matched to a gene. Germline V gene data show CDR1 as SGHTA and CDR2 as FQGNSA. The CDR3 nucleotides read TGTGCCAGCCCACTAGCCGGGACTAGTTACAATGAGCAGTTCTTC. This encodes CASPLAGTSYNEQFF.

Only a few counts were recorded for this clonotype. V gene TRBV5-1 combines with J gene TRBJ2-5, with D tentatively TRBD2 (6 bases). Looked up from germline, CDR1 is SGHRS and CDR2 is YFSETQ. Trimming took off 0 bases at V and 4 bases at J, with 16 bases between the two ends. The CDR3 spans 16 residues. This CDR3 reads CASSLVVGLGGETQYF. Written as DNA, the CDR3 is TGCGCCAGCAGCTTGGTGGTGGGGTTGGGAGGAGAGACCCAGTACTTC.

This clonotype was seen many times. The V call is TRBV5-1, the J call TRBJ2-3; possibly TRBD1 or TRBD2 for D (5 bases each). V shed 4 bases and J shed 0 bases, with 9 bases lying between them. The CDR3 is 14 amino acids. CDR1 SGHRS and CDR2 YFSETQ come from the germline V gene. This CDR3 is CASSLGDSTDTQYF. CDR3 DNA: TGCGCCAGCAGCCTTGGGGACAGCACAGATACGCAGTATTTT.

The table lists this clonotype with a few counts. The V gene is TRBV4-2, the J gene TRBJ1-1, with no clear D. The length of the CDR3 is 17 residues. Trimming took 0 bases from V and 3 from J, leaving 17 bases between them. Germline assignment: CDR1 LGHNA and CDR2 YNFKEQ. CDR3 region: CASSQDAREDPDTEAFF. CDR3 nucleotides: TGTGCCAGCAGCCAAGATGCGCGCGAGGACCCTGACACTGAAGCTTTCTTT.

V gene TRBV27 combines with J gene TRBJ2-1, with D perhaps TRBD1 or TRBD2 (5 bases each). The V gene's germline CDR1 is MNHEY and CDR2 SMNVEV (reference sequence). V lost 5 bases to trimming and J lost 6 bases, with 14 bases between them. The CDR3 extends over 14 amino acids. CDR3 amino acids: CASSPGIRGNEQFF. The CDR3 coding sequence is TGTGCCAGCAGTCCCGGGATTAGGGGCAATGAGCAGTTCTTC.